A single sample is the source of the 7 T cell receptor beta chains below, sequenced in a study of CD8 T cells in ankylosing spondylitis. The antigens these receptors bind are not known. Whole-study findings and limits: Blood from ankylosing spondylitis patients appeared to carry a characteristic roughly 8-variant TCR beta motif.

MiXCR, applied by TCRdb to the 5' RACE reads, yields one record per CDR3 protein. The data hold more than 400,000 distinct CDR3 sequences, with approximately 5% observed a single time. Sequenced input: blood, either unsorted or a sorted T cell fraction (not recorded which). Receptor source: a male donor with ankylosing spondylitis.

Ten or more counts support this clonotype. The chain has TRBV29-1 and TRBJ2-3, with 10 bases lining up with TRBD2. Germline V gene data show CDR1 as SQVTM and CDR2 as ANQGSEA. The CDR3 spans 15 residues. The junction had 4 bases not matched to a gene; V was cut back by 4 bases and J by 0 bases. CDR3 amino acids: CSVGTSGASTDTQYF. The CDR3 DNA sequence: TGCAGCGTTGGGACTAGCGGAGCGAGCACAGATACGCAGTATTTT.

The chain has TRBV7-9 and TRBJ1-5; D ambiguous. This CDR3 has 16 residues. The V end was cut by 5 bases, the J end by 6 bases, with 20 bases between. CDR1 and CDR2 (germline): SEHNR, FQNEAQ (reference sequence). CDR3 amino acids: CASSRASGGSVQPQHF. CDR3 nucleotides: TGTGCCAGCAGCCGTGCGTCGGGAGGGTCGGTTCAGCCCCAGCATTTT.

Many counts were recorded for this clonotype. The chain recombines TRBV7-2 with TRBJ2-3; the match to TRBD1 covers 8 bases. Germline V gene data show CDR1 as SGHTA and CDR2 as FQGNSA. This CDR3 is built from 14 residues. With 8 bases clipped from V and 0 bases from J, the junction kept 4 bases outside the gene matches. In nucleotides, the CDR3 is TGTGCCAGCGGCCGGGACAGGAGCACAGATACGCAGTATTTT. Residues: CASGRDRSTDTQYF.

This clonotype was observed many times. J is TRBJ1-1 and V is TRBV10-3; D gene unclear. Germline V CDR1 and CDR2: ENHRY, SYGVKD. There are 13 residues in the CDR3. Between the trimmed V and J ends, which lost 2 bases and 4 bases, there was a span of 8 bases. The CDR3 sequence is CAISEGRGTEAFF. CDR3 nucleotides: TGTGCCATCAGTGAGGGTCGGGGCACTGAAGCTTTCTTT.

V gene TRBV7-9 combines with J gene TRBJ2-5; D may be TRBD1 or TRBD2 (7 bases each). CDR1 is SEHNR, CDR2 FQNEAQ, per germline (reference sequence). V lost 5 bases, J lost 7 bases, and 17 bases lay in between. The CDR3 is 14 amino acids. DNA of the CDR3: TGTGCCAGCAGCCTACAGGGGAGGGAATGGACCCAGTACTTC. Translating it yields CASSLQGREWTQYF.

This clonotype was recorded a few times. The rearrangement links TRBV5-1 to TRBJ2-5; possible D gene TRBD1, 6 bases. CDR3 length: 15 amino acids. Trimming removed 0 bases from V and 5 bases from J, with 14 bases in between. CDR1 and CDR2 from the germline V gene are SGHRS and YFSETQ. Here the CDR3 reads CASSLVNRVGETQYF. CDR3 coding DNA: TGCGCCAGCAGCTTGGTAAACAGGGTCGGGGAGACCCAGTACTTC.

In this sample, this clonotype turned up many times. The rearrangement joins TRBV28 to TRBJ2-3; 15 nucleotides line up with TRBD2. CDR3 size: 18 residues. The germline V gene encodes CDR1 MDHEN and CDR2 SYDVKM. The V gene end was trimmed by 5 bases and the J gene end by 4 bases; junction bases not matched to a gene: 10. The CDR3 protein is CASSIGRGLAGGADTQYF. CDR3 bases: TGTGCCAGCAGTATCGGTCGCGGACTAGCGGGAGGGGCAGATACGCAGTATTTT. Full variable domain (missing parts from reference TRBV28 and TRBJ2-3): DVKVTQSSRYLVKRTGEKVFLECVQDMDHENMFWYRQDPGLGLRLIYFSYDVKMKEKGDIPEGYSVSREKKERFSLILESASTNQTSMYLCASSIGRGLAGGADTQYFGPGTRLTVL.